Each of the 10 T cell receptor beta chains below was sequenced from the same sample in a study of CD8 T cells in Susac syndrome. Reverse transcription of 0.5 to 1 ug RNA was performed with random hexamers. Using its own MiXCR run on the immunoSEQ multiplex PCR reads, TCRdb lists one record per CDR3 protein. This sample has 100,000 to 150,000 distinct CDR3 sequences, with around 95% found just once. The specimen was CD4+ T cells from PBMCs. The receptors shown here come from a human donor in good health.

This clonotype has a single count. The V gene is TRBV5-6, the J gene TRBJ1-3, with 11 bases lining up with TRBD1. Germline V gives CDR1 SGHDT, CDR2 YYEEEE. CDR3 length equals 15 residues. The ends lost 1 base at V and 8 bases at J; junction bases unmatched: 5. The CDR3 sequence: CASSLRDRGSDTIYF. The CDR3 DNA sequence: TGTGCCAGCAGCTTGCGGGACAGGGGGTCAGACACCATATATTTT.

The chain is built from TRBV20-1 and TRBJ1-2; perhaps TRBD1 as D (6 bases). The V and J ends lost 0 bases and 1 base respectively, with 9 bases between them. CDR1 and CDR2 from the germline V gene are DFQATT and SNEGSKA (reference sequence). The CDR3 covers 14 residues. This CDR3 is CSARERTDNYGYTF. For the CDR3, the DNA is TGCAGTGCTAGAGAACGGACAGATAACTATGGCTACACCTTC.

J is TRBJ2-1 and V is TRBV4-1; 9 nucleotides match TRBD2. Looked up from germline, CDR1 is MGHRA and CDR2 is YSYEKL. V was pared by 4 bases and J by 6 bases, with 1 base of the junction left unmatched. The CDR3 is 13 residues long. The CDR3 DNA follows: TGCGCCAGCAGCCGACTAGCGGTCAATGAGCAGTTCTTC. It yields the protein CASSRLAVNEQFF.

V and J are TRBV25-1 and TRBJ2-4, with a weak D call TRBD1 (6 bases). V was trimmed by 2 bases and J by 2 bases, leaving 16 bases between them. Germline loops: CDR1 MGHDK, CDR2 SYGVNS. CDR3 size: 17 residues. CDR3 in DNA: TGTGCCAGCAGTGAAGTTGGGTCAGGGGTGACCAAAAACATTCAGTACTTC. The encoded protein is CASSEVGSGVTKNIQYF.

The V and J genes are TRBV6-1 and TRBJ2-1, with 13 bases that match TRBD2. The CDR3 is 15 amino acids. Germline V gene lookup returns CDR1 MNHNS and CDR2 SASEGT. Losses at the gene ends were 7 bases for V and 7 bases for J; bases not matched to a gene: 7. The CDR3 loop is CASTRTSGRMNEQFF. The CDR3, as DNA: TGTGCCAGCACCCGGACTAGCGGGAGAATGAATGAGCAGTTCTTC.

The J gene is TRBJ1-5, the V gene TRBV15; D not resolved. V dropped 5 bases and J dropped 6 bases, with 8 bases sitting between them. This CDR3 has 12 residues. Germline V gene lookup returns CDR1 LNHNV and CDR2 YYDKDF (reference sequence). DNA for the CDR3: TGTGCCACCAGCTCTATGTCTCAGCCCCAGCATTTT. It codes for CATSSMSQPQHF.

CDR3 coding DNA: TGTGCCAGCAGCTTTGGAGATACTCGGGACGAGCAGTACTTC. This sequence encodes CASSFGDTRDEQYF. The V gene is TRBV7-9, the J gene TRBJ2-7, with D uncertain. Looked up from germline, CDR1 is SEHNR and CDR2 is FQNEAQ (reference sequence). V was pared by 3 bases and J by 5 bases, with 14 bases between. CDR3 length: 14 amino acids.

V usage is TRBV20-1 and J usage is TRBJ2-5; 14 nucleotides align to TRBD2. The CDR3 is made up of 16 amino acids. Germline CDR1 DFQATT, CDR2 SNEGSKA (reference sequence). The V gene end was trimmed by 1 base and the J gene end by 4 bases; junction bases not matched to a gene: 5. The CDR3 protein is CSARAPGLAGGETQYF. CDR3 bases: TGCAGTGCTAGAGCTCCCGGACTAGCGGGAGGAGAGACCCAGTACTTC.

The chain employs TRBV4-3 and TRBJ2-7, with 10 bases aligning to TRBD2. The CDR3 totals 15 residues. The germline gives CDR1 LGHNA, CDR2 YSLEER. Trimming cost V 3 bases and J 4 bases; bases outside gene matches: 6. CDR3 in amino acids: CASSQAGTSAYEQYF. CDR3 bases: TGCGCCAGCAGCCAGGCCGGGACTAGCGCGTACGAGCAGTACTTC.

The J gene is TRBJ2-7, the V gene TRBV9; TRBD2 agrees at 9 bases. The CDR3 is 15 amino acids. The V gene end was trimmed by 3 bases and the J gene end by 3 bases; junction bases not matched to a gene: 7. Germline-derived CDR1 and CDR2 are SGDLS and YYNGEE. The chain's CDR3 is CASSEGGGRDYEQYF. CDR3 DNA sequence: TGTGCCAGCAGCGAGGGCGGCGGGAGGGACTACGAGCAGTACTTC.